One and the same sample provided the 11 T cell receptor beta chains below, sequenced in a study of T-cell memory formation after mild COVID-19. TCRdb reprocessed the 5' RACE reads via MiXCR and lists one record per CDR3 protein. The table has just over 300,000 distinct CDR3 sequences, 15% to 20% seen once. The sequenced material came from PBMCs or a T cell subset sorted from them (not recorded which). The origin of the receptors is a man between 18 and 35 years old who had mild COVID-19 (a few samples of this study predate the infection). Cell type and time point are not known.

The chain employs TRBV6-5 and TRBJ2-7; a possible D gene is TRBD1 (5 bases). The CDR3 covers 14 residues. Germline CDR1 and CDR2: MNHEY and SVGAGI. V was clipped by 0 bases and J by 3 bases, with 9 bases between them. The CDR3 region is CASSYSGQGYEQYF. CDR3 nucleotide sequence: TGTGCCAGCAGTTACTCGGGGCAGGGCTACGAGCAGTACTTC.

This clonotype was detected only a few times. The gene calls are TRBV3-1 and TRBJ2-5, with TRBD2 as a possible D gene (7 bases). In germline, CDR1 is LGHDT, CDR2 YNNKEL (reference sequence). Trimming cost V 0 bases and J 1 base, with 15 bases left between them. This CDR3 is 17 amino acids long. The CDR3, as DNA: TGTGCCAGCAGCCAAGAAATGACGGGGGGCCGCCAAGAGACCCAGTACTTC. It translates to CASSQEMTGGRQETQYF.

A word on this clonotype: The junction differs from germline at one of its ends, possibly a read error. V usage is TRBV29-1 and J usage is TRBJ2-1, with D perhaps matching TRBD1 (6 bases). CDR3 length equals 11 residues. CDR1 and CDR2 (germline): SQVTM, ANQGSEA. The CDR3 bases are TGCAGCGTTGGGGGGCAGAGGATGTCAGTCTTC. Its translation is CSVGGQRMSVF.

This clonotype showed up many times. This sequence joins TRBV7-2 and TRBJ2-5; D is possibly TRBD1 (5 bases). V gave up 5 bases and J gave up 0 bases, with 10 bases separating them. CDR3 size: 14 residues. Germline V gene lookup returns CDR1 SGHTA and CDR2 FQGNSA. The CDR3 sequence: CASSPPGNQETQYF. The CDR3 region has the DNA TGTGCCAGCAGCCCTCCAGGGAACCAAGAGACCCAGTACTTC.

This clonotype has only a few counts. The V call is TRBV5-1, the J call TRBJ1-1; D perhaps matches TRBD1 (6 bases). Trimming shortened V by 2 bases and J by 3 bases, and 11 bases separated the two germline ends. Germline CDR1 SGHRS, CDR2 YFSETQ. CDR3 length equals 14 residues. Here the CDR3 reads CASSFRGADTEAFF. The CDR3 DNA follows: TGCGCCAGCAGCTTCAGGGGCGCGGACACTGAAGCTTTCTTT.

The chain employs TRBV19 and TRBJ1-6; unclear D gene. Trimming shortened V by 5 bases and J by 0 bases, and 11 bases separated the two germline ends. This CDR3 comprises 16 residues. CDR1 is LNHDA, CDR2 SQIVND, per germline (reference sequence). CDR3 sequence (DNA): TGTGCCAGTAGTCCGGTCGGGAGCTCCTATAATTCACCCCTCCACTTT. The encoded protein is CASSPVGSSYNSPLHF.

This chain connects TRBV5-1 to TRBJ2-2; D call uncertain. Looked up from germline, CDR1 is SGHRS and CDR2 is YFSETQ. This CDR3 is 17 amino acids long. V was clipped by 2 bases and J by 1 base, with 15 bases between them. The CDR3 DNA reads as TGCGCCAGCAGCTTATATAAGGCAGCCGTGAACACCGGGGAGCTGTTTTTT. It codes for CASSLYKAAVNTGELFF.

This chain joins TRBV5-6 and TRBJ2-7, with 10 positions matching TRBD1. This CDR3 contains 15 residues. The V and J ends lost 4 bases and 4 bases, in that order; junction bases with no gene match: 8. Germline lookup yields CDR1 SGHDT and CDR2 YYEEEE. The CDR3 region is CASSDPGQGLYEQYF. As DNA, the CDR3 is TGTGCCAGCAGCGATCCGGGACAGGGGTTATACGAGCAGTACTTC.

This rearrangement joins TRBV5-1 to TRBJ2-7, with 9 positions matching TRBD1. With V trimmed by 3 bases and J by 3 bases, 7 bases remained unmatched. The CDR3 consists of 15 residues. Germline CDR1 and CDR2: SGHRS and YFSETQ. The CDR3 protein is CASSSIPGQGYEQYF. The DNA for the CDR3 is TGCGCCAGCAGCTCAATCCCGGGACAGGGCTACGAGCAGTACTTC.

This chain uses TRBV6-5 with TRBJ1-1; a weak D match, TRBD1 (5 bases). This CDR3 contains 12 residues. The germline CDR1 and CDR2 sequences are MNHEY and SVGAGI. V was clipped by 4 bases and J by 9 bases, with 12 bases between them. The CDR3 DNA is TGTGCCAGCAGTTCACCGACAGTAAAAGCTTTCTTT. This sequence encodes CASSSPTVKAFF.

This clonotype was seen a few times. This chain uses TRBV13 with TRBJ2-7; either TRBD1 or TRBD2 may fit D (5 bases each). This CDR3 contains 14 residues. CDR1 is PRHDT, CDR2 FYEKMQ, per germline (reference sequence). Trimming removed 5 bases from V and 7 bases from J, with 18 bases in between. DNA of the CDR3: TGTGCCAGCAGCGAGAGGGTCAGGGTCGAGGAGCAGTACTTC. This translates into CASSERVRVEEQYF.